A single T cell receptor (beta chain) is shown here with its context. The antigen remains unidentified. Expressed TCRB transcripts were sequenced because the entire RNA isolate underwent reverse transcription. Using immunoSEQ multiplex PCR, the repertoire was profiled, and TCRdb retains in-frame clones only, with some absent. The sample contains 600,000 to 650,000 clones, around a sixth of which appear only once. One heparinised draw of blood, averaging approximately 110 mL, came from each donor. Researchers reported sorting CD4+ naive, central memory, regulatory and stem cell-like memory cells via CD45RO/CCR7/CD25/CD127/CD95/CD27. The CDR3 loop spans 18 amino acids. In germline, CDR1 is SEHNR, CDR2 FQNEAQ (reference sequence). With 5 bases clipped from V and 0 bases from J, the junction kept 10 bases outside the gene matches. This entry comes from a study of beta chain features in type 1 diabetes.

Regarding the study as a whole: Among all four CD4+ subsets, Type 1 diabetes patients had TCRB CDR3s that were moderately but significantly shorter.

The V and J genes are TRBV7-9 and TRBJ1-5, with 10 bases identical to TRBD1. The source is a man in his late teens or twenties in good health. Sequencing was carried out using naive CD4+ T cells from blood. As DNA, the CDR3 is TGTGCCAGCAGCCCGGGACAGGGGCAGGGGAATAGCAATCAGCCCCAGCATTTT. Its translation is CASSPGQGQGNSNQPQHF.